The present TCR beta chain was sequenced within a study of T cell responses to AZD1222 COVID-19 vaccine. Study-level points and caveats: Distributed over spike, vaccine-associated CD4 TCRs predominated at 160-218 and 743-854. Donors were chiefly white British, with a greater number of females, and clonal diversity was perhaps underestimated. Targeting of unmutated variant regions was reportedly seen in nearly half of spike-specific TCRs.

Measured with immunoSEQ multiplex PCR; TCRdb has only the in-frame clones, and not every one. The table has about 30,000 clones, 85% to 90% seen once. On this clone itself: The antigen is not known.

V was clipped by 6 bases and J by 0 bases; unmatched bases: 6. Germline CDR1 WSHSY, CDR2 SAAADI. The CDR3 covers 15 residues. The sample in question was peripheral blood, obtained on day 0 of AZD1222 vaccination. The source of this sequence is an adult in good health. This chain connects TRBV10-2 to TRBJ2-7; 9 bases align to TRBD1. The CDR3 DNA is TGCGCCAGCAGGCCAGGGACAGGGAGCTCCTACGAGCAGTACTTC. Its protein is CASRPGTGSSYEQYF.